This T cell receptor beta chain is drawn from a study of early T cells in non-severe SARS-CoV-2 infection. Study in general: The chains were unpaired, and the sequenced material was bulk RNA from unsorted whole blood. Study results and caveats: Private and CD4 specificities were missed by VDJdb matching, which favored anti-spike CD8 responses.

This CDR3 is 13 amino acids long. CDR1 and CDR2 from the germline V gene are KGHSH and LQKENI. Trimming pared 5 bases from V and 5 bases from J, leaving 10 bases between. This clonotype appeared many times. Its antigen is still unknown. Attachment of unique molecular identifiers to individual cDNA molecules was performed. TCRdb reprocessed the 5' RACE reads via MiXCR and lists one record per CDR3 protein. This sample carries under 85,000 distinct CDR3 sequences, over 10% of them seen once, and the ten largest clones take around 1.1%. This clonotype originated in an adult who was a healthcare worker with PCR-confirmed SARS-CoV-2 infection or an uninfected control (not recorded which). The chain combines TRBV18 with TRBJ1-5; D gene ambiguous. The specimen was whole blood. The CDR3 DNA reads TGTGCCAGCTCAATAGGCCAGGATCAGCCCCAGCATTTT. Protein sequence: CASSIGQDQPQHF.